These T cell receptor beta chains were read from a single sample in a study of radiation and T cells in renal cell carcinoma. Sequenced by immunoSEQ multiplex PCR; TCRdb stores in-frame clones only, minus some. The sample has about 120,000 clones, 81% seen once. The input for sequencing was blood, taken from a patient whose treatment included radiotherapy and nephrectomy. These receptors came from a man in his fifties with renal cell carcinoma. Each CDR3 is given with its conserved first and last residue. The D gene is left open where the match is weak. A row's size may be missing; if present it is once, few, many or a size class.

clone size,J gene,V gene,D gene,CDR3 protein,CDR3 DNA
once,TRBJ2-5,TRBV9,TRBD2,CASSFGTSGAETQYF,TGTGCCAGCAGCTTCGGGACTAGCGGGGCAGAGACCCAGTACTTC
NA,TRBJ1-2,TRBV11-1,NA,CASSSREDYGYTF,TGTGCCAGCAGCTCCCGAGAGGACTATGGCTACACCTTC
once,TRBJ2-4,TRBV5-6,NA,CASSLARGDIQYF,TGTGCCAGCAGCTTGGCTAGGGGGGACATTCAGTACTTC
NA,TRBJ2-2,TRBV10-2,TRBD2,CASRRTSGDTGELFF,TGCGCCAGCAGGAGGACTAGCGGGGACACCGGGGAGCTGTTTTTT
NA,TRBJ1-3,TRBV11-1,NA,CASSYRQLSSGNTIYF,TGTGCCAGCAGCTATCGACAGCTCAGCTCTGGAAACACCATATATTTT
NA,TRBJ2-3,TRBV7-8,TRBD1,CASSSGTGGMDTQYF,TGTGCCAGCAGCTCCGGGACAGGGGGCATGGATACGCAGTATTTT
NA,TRBJ1-4,TRBV25-1,NA,CASSDFSRGGEKLFF,TGTGCCAGCAGTGACTTTTCCCGAGGGGGTGAAAAACTGTTTTTT
NA,TRBJ2-5,TRBV18,TRBD1,CASSRSQGLQETQYF,TGTGCCAGCTCACGATCACAGGGGCTACAAGAGACCCAGTACTTC
NA,TRBJ2-2,TRBV18,NA,CASSPVRGVGELFF,TGTGCCAGCTCACCAGTTCGAGGTGTCGGGGAGCTGTTTTTT
NA,TRBJ1-2,TRBV9,TRBD1,CASRDRINYGYTF,TGTGCCAGCCGGGACAGAATTAACTATGGCTACACCTTC
NA,TRBJ1-5,TRBV5-1,TRBD1,CASSFTGGNQPQHF,TGCGCCAGCAGCTTTACAGGGGGCAATCAGCCCCAGCATTTT
NA,TRBJ2-2,TRBV30,NA,CASVTGSDLNTGELFF,TGTGCCTCCGTCACAGGGTCGGACCTGAACACCGGGGAGCTGTTTTTT
NA,TRBJ1-2,TRBV29-1,TRBD1,CSVEGSVRGRVYGYTF,TGCAGCGTGGAAGGGTCTGTCAGGGGGCGGGTCTATGGCTACACCTTC
few,TRBJ2-1,TRBV21-1,NA,CASSKNFRVIGAGFEQFF,TGTGCCAGCAGCAAAAACTTCAGGGTTATAGGGGCCGGGTTTGAGCAGTTCTTC
once,TRBJ2-7,TRBV5-5,NA,CASSGGRGTSNSYEQYF,TGTGCCAGCAGTGGGGGAAGGGGGACCTCCAACTCCTACGAGCAGTACTTC
NA,TRBJ2-2,TRBV6-5,TRBD2,CASSRLAGGTGELFF,TGTGCCAGCAGCCGACTAGCGGGAGGGACCGGGGAGCTGTTTTTT
few,TRBJ1-1,TRBV30,NA,CAWSVTPMNTEAFF,TGTGCCTGGAGTGTCACACCCATGAACACTGAAGCTTTCTTT
NA,TRBJ2-4,TRBV2,NA,CASSENAGVLDIQYF,TGTGCCAGCAGTGAAAACGCAGGGGTATTGGACATTCAGTACTTC
once,TRBJ2-3,TRBV19,NA,CASSDSFFTDTQYF,TGTGCCAGTAGCGACAGTTTTTTCACAGATACGCAGTATTTT
NA,TRBJ1-6,TRBV7-2,NA,CASSLVLMPEPLHF,TGTGCCAGCAGCTTAGTTCTCATGCCCGAGCCCCTCCACTTT
NA,TRBJ2-1,TRBV6-5,NA,CASSYSGRYNEQFF,TGTGCCAGCAGTTACTCGGGCAGATACAATGAGCAGTTCTTC
few,TRBJ1-5,TRBV7-3,NA,CASSPGARGSGQPQHF,TGTGCCAGCAGCCCCGGTGCCCGGGGTTCGGGTCAGCCCCAGCATTTT
NA,TRBJ2-6,TRBV29-1,NA,CSAEGSGANVLTF,TGCAGCGCTGAGGGTTCTGGGGCCAACGTCCTGACTTTC
NA,TRBJ2-3,TRBV5-1,NA,CASSSEGRSTDTQYF,TGCGCCAGCAGCTCGGAGGGGCGCAGCACAGATACGCAGTATTTT